This T cell receptor (beta chain) was sequenced during a study of STAT5B mutations in CD4+ large granular lymphocyte leukemia (dated by TCRdb to the early 2020s). A note on the overall study: Among healthy controls, the CDR3 'QG' motif was associated with a particular HLA allele. Flow cytometry performed on FACSCanto II or FACSVerse showed that the purified fractions had more than 95% purity among lymphocytes. The TCRbeta repertoires of CD4+ T-cell large granular lymphocyte leukemia patients were compared with the TCRbeta repertoires of healthy blood donors. Broad study findings and their caveats: The data were not HLA-matched, and the higher clonality in CD4+ T-LGLL than in CD8+ T-LGLL could be due to the relatively small sample size. Greater clonality appeared to be present in CD4-sorted patient repertoires than in healthy CD4+ repertoires, and the difference was retained after the putative leukemic clones were removed. Enrichment of TRBV06-family usage was observed among the top patient clones (8/27) relative to healthy controls (2/35). Main leukemic clonotypes were private to each patient, although roughly 25% appeared at low frequency in other patients' non-leukemic repertoires.

The CDR3 spans 17 residues, from the cysteine through the phenylalanine. Kept here is only the CDR3 DNA, which spans 51 bases and is read in frame from base 1. V loses 3 bases of germline sequence and J loses 4 bases, and the interval between the two ends is 20 bases. Reading the germline V gene gives CDR1 KGHSH and CDR2 LQKENI. The immunoSEQ assay at survey resolution was applied to genomic DNA for sequencing of TCRbeta rearrangements. The original pipeline was this. In the TCR sequencing data, the smallest productive clonotype frequency that could be detected was 2.59 x 10-5. Only productive TCRbeta rearrangements, meaning sequences that were complete and in-frame, were kept for the analyses. The clonality of each sample was calculated as Simpson clonality in the immunoSEQ Analyzer version 3.0. Clones were categorized by frequency as very rare, small, medium, large (1-20%) or hyperexpanded (>20%). Generation probabilities were estimated with OLGA 1.2.3, V-gene circos plots were made with VDJtools, specificities were looked up in VDJdb, and CDR3 motifs were identified with GLIPH. TCRdb re-hosts the immuneACCESS table, in-frame sequences only. Its copies lack some clones; in the studies checked, an unresolved V gene accounts for under half of them, and the cause for the rest is not known. The V and J calls and the clone size are those of that table, but D and trimming were determined from the DNA. A total of fewer than 45,000 clones appear in this sample, about four fifths of them only once. The ten biggest clones cover approximately 3.8% of the sample.

The healthy control group was made up of fewer than 40 blood donors, and the Finnish Red Cross blood service supplied their buffy coats. All TCR-sequenced material derived from peripheral blood: patient blood samples and healthy donor buffy coats. Ficoll-Hypaque gradient centrifugation was used to isolate peripheral blood mononuclear cells. Magnetic purification was used to isolate CD4+ cells from the buffy coats of the healthy controls. The Gentra Puregene Cell and Tissue kit was used to extract genomic DNA, and a Qubit 2.0 fluorometer was used to measure the amount of genomic DNA. Remarks on this clone: The target of this receptor is not known. Base qualities are missing; no much larger clone stands one base away.

This chain is built from TRBV18 and TRBJ2-3, with the D segment possibly TRBD1 or TRBD2, each aligning over 5 bases. Sequencing was done on a sample of CD4+ T cells from blood buffy coats. This TCR was sampled from a human donor in good health. The sequence in DNA is TGTGCCAGCTCACCCGCTTGGGGGATAAGATCCGCAGATACGCAGTATTTT. This is translated as CASSPAWGIRSADTQYF. The variable domain in full, with residues beyond the CDR3 obtained from the reference TRBV18 and TRBJ2-3 genes, is NAGVMQNPRHLVRRRGQEARLRCSPMKGHSHVYWYRQLPEEGLKFMVYLQKENIIDESGMPKERFSAEFPKEGPSILRIQQVVRGDSAAYFCASSPAWGIRSADTQYFGPGTRLTVL.